This TCR beta chain was retrieved from a study of cytomegalovirus exposure and HLA in healthy donors. From germline, CDR1 is SGHDN and CDR2 FVKESK. This CDR3 contains 19 residues. Germline trimming cut 0 bases from V and 3 bases from J; bases unmatched to any gene: 13. The PCR ran on 60 Vbeta and 13 Jbeta primers. The data were produced by immunoSEQ multiplex PCR, yet TCRdb's version contains in-frame clones alone and is incomplete. The top ten clones hold more than 6% of a sample with 150,000 to 200,000 clones, 60% to 85% of them seen once. Study-wide points: Presence/absence analyses supposed approximately even sequencing depth among donors.

This clone was seen once. As yet, its antigen is unknown. The chain couples TRBV14 to TRBJ2-3, with 9 bases identical to TRBD1. This sequence was found in a woman aged 40 to 49 in good health and CMV-seropositive. The source material was PBMCs. The CDR3 region is CASSQDTGWGQGFTDTQYF. The CDR3, as DNA: TGTGCCAGCAGCCAAGATACTGGTTGGGGACAGGGCTTTACAGATACGCAGTATTTT. Full variable domain (missing parts from reference TRBV14 and TRBJ2-3): EAGVTQFPSHSVIEKGQTVTLRCDPISGHDNLYWYRRVMGKEIKFLLHFVKESKQDESGMPNNRFLAERTGGTYSTLKVQPAELEDSGVYFCASSQDTGWGQGFTDTQYFGPGTRLTVL.